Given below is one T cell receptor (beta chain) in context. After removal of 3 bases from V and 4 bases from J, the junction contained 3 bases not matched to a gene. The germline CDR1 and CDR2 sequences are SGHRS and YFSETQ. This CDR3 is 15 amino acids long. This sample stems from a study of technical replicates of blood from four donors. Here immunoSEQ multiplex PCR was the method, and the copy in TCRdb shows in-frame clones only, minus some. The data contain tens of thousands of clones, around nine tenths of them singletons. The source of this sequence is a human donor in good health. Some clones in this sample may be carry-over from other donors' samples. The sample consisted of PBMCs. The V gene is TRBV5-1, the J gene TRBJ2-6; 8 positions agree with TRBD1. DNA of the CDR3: TGCGCCAGCAGCTGGGGACAGGCCGGGGCCAACGTCCTGACTTTC. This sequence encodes CASSWGQAGANVLTF.